This T cell receptor (beta chain) was recovered during a study of OX40 agonist ivuxolimab in advanced cancers. Study-wide findings and caveats: At 0.1-3.0 mg/kg, partial responders had clonal expansion among the lowest observed.

Repertoires were generated with immunoSEQ multiplex PCR, while TCRdb's copy carries only in-frame clones and drops some. The table shows approximately 74,000 clones, with about 90% occurring only once. Note on this clone: The antigen remains undetermined.

The TCR was taken from an adult with an advanced solid tumor such as melanoma, head and neck, liver or kidney cancer. The specimen was CD4+ or CD8+ T cells sorted from blood, collected in a trial of the OX40 agonist ivuxolimab.

The CDR3 sequence is CASSLEGRHYGYTF. The CDR3 nucleotides are TGTGCCAGCAGCTTGGAAGGGCGCCACTATGGCTACACCTTC. The J gene is TRBJ1-2, the V gene TRBV5-4; unclear D gene. Germline-derived CDR1 and CDR2 are SGHNT and YYREEE (reference sequence). There are 14 residues in the CDR3. V was trimmed by 0 bases and J by 3 bases, leaving 9 bases between them.